The T cell receptor (beta chain) described here comes from a study of T cell responses to AZD1222 COVID-19 vaccine. General study points: Among AZD1222 vaccinees, only five to seven were seropositive at baseline. Spike-specific TCR depth and breadth grew after two AZD1222 doses. Donors were mostly white British, more females; clonal diversity possibly underestimated.

To note about this clone: Antigen: not known.

Second-dose recipients at about 4 or about 12 weeks were treated as one pooled group. Some clones are missing from TCRdb's copy, which holds only in-frame ones; the method was immunoSEQ multiplex PCR. The table shows around 100,000 clones, with roughly 86% occurring only once. Germline CDR1 reads MGHDK; CDR2 reads SYGVNS. The CDR3 has 15 amino acids. Trimming removed 5 bases at V and 0 bases at J, with 11 bases between. The specimen comprised peripheral blood, sampled 28 days after the second AZD1222 dose. V and J are TRBV25-1 and TRBJ1-3, with D uncertain. The clonotype originates from an adult who received the AZD1222 COVID-19 vaccine. Here the CDR3 DNA reads TGTGCCAGCAGTTCACTCACCTCCTCTGGAAACACCATATATTTT. This encodes CASSSLTSSGNTIYF.